This T cell receptor (beta chain) is drawn from a study of technical replicates of blood from a handful of donors. This clone was detected once. Profiling relied on immunoSEQ multiplex PCR, and the TCRdb table lists in-frame clones only, not all of them. Of roughly 90,000 clones in the sample, almost 97% were seen once. This CDR3 is 15 amino acids long. Germline CDR1 and CDR2: SEHNR and FQNEAQ (reference sequence). V was pared by 5 bases and J by 4 bases, with 15 bases between. This clonotype was sampled from a human donor in good health. V and J are TRBV7-9 and TRBJ1-5; weak D call: TRBD1 (6 bases). Sequenced input: T cells isolated from PBMCs. In DNA, the CDR3 is TGTGCCAGCAGCCTAACTACAGGGTTTAATCAGCCCCAGCATTTT. Its protein is CASSLTTGFNQPQHF.